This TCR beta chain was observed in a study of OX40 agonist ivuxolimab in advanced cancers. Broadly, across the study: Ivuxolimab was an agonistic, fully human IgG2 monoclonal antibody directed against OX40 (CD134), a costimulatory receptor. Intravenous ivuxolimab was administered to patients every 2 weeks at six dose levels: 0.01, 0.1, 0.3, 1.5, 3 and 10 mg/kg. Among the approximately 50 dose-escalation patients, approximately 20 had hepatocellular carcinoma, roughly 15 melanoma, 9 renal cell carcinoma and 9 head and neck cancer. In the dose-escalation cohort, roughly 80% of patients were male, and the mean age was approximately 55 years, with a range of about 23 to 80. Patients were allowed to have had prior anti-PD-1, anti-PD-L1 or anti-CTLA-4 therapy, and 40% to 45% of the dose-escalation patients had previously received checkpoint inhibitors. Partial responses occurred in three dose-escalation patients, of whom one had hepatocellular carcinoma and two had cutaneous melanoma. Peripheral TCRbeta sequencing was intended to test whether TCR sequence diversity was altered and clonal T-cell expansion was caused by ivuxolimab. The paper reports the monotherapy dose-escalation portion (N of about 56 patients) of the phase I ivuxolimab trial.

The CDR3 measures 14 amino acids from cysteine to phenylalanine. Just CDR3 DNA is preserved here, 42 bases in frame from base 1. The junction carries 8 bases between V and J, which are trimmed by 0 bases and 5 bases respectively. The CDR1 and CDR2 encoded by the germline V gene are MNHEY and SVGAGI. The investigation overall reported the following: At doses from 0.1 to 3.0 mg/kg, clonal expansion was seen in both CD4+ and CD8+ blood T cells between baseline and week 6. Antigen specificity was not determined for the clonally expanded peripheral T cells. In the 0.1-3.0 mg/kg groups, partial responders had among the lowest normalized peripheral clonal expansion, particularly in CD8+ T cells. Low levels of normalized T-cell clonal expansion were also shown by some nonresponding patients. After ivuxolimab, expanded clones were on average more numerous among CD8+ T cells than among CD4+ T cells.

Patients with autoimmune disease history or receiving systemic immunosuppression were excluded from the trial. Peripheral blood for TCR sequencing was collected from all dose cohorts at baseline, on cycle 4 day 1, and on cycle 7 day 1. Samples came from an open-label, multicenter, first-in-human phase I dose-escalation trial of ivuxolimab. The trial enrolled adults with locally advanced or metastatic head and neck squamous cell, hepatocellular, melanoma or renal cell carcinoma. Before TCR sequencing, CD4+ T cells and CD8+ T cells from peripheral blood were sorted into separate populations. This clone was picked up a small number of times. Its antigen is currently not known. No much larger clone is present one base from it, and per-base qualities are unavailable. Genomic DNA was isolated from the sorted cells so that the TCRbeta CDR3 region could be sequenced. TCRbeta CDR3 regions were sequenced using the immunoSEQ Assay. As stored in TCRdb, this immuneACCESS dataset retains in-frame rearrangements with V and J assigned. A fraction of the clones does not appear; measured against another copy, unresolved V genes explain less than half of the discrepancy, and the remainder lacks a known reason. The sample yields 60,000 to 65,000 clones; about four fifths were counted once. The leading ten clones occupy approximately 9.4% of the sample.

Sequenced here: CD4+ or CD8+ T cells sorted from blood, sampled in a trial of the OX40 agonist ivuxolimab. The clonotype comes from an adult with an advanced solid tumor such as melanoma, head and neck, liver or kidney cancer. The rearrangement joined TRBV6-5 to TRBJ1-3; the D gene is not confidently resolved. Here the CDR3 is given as CASSYSPERNTIYF. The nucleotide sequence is TGTGCCAGCAGTTACTCACCAGAAAGAAACACCATATATTTT.